This T cell receptor (beta chain) stems from a study of identifying expanded T cells in peripheral blood. Study observations and caveats: Across healthy donors, higher total template counts meant significantly greater approximately 2-week count variance. Differentially abundant clones: 0.95 to 1.5 between replicates, around 17 at approximately 13 days, 19 to 20 at four.

The table came from immunoSEQ multiplex PCR; TCRdb's copy has only in-frame clones and leaves some out. The sample has roughly 81,000 clones, 84% seen once. Per the germline V gene, CDR1 is LNHDA and CDR2 is SQIVND (reference sequence). With 6 bases removed from V and 6 bases from J, the gap between germline ends came to 20 bases. CDR3 length: 15 amino acids. Collection occurred without any documented infections or immune events in donors. On this clone itself: Its antigen is not identified.

The genes are TRBV19 and TRBJ1-1; D ambiguous. The sequenced sample consisted of blood. The TCR originated in a person aged 18 to 75 in good health. CDR3 amino acids: CASSTRVISGPEAFF. For the CDR3, the DNA is TGTGCCAGTAGCACCCGGGTGATCAGCGGCCCTGAAGCTTTCTTT.